A single T cell receptor beta chain is shown here with its context. This record belongs to a study of blood T cell repertoires in COVID-19. Turning to the study itself: Collection of acute and convalescent COVID-19 samples took place in the United States, Italy and Spain.

Losses at the gene ends were 1 base for V and 6 bases for J; bases not matched to a gene: 5. Germline V CDR1 and CDR2: LGHNA, YSLEER. The CDR3 has 14 amino acids. The method was immunoSEQ multiplex PCR; TCRdb's version includes in-frame clones alone and lacks a portion of them. The table shows over 55,000 clones, with approximately 87% occurring only once. This chain links TRBV4-3 with TRBJ1-2, with 7 bases lining up with TRBD1. Sample: peripheral blood. The receptor's source is a middle-aged man with active COVID-19. This chain's CDR3 is CASSQGRGLDGYTF. For the CDR3, the DNA is TGCGCCAGCAGCCAAGGCAGGGGGTTGGATGGCTACACCTTC.